A single sample is the source of the 7 T cell receptor beta chains below, sequenced in a study of blood T cell repertoires in COVID-19. Clones were read by immunoSEQ multiplex PCR, and TCRdb kept only the in-frame ones, dropping some. The table records under 300,000 clones, around 85% of them present only once. Material for sequencing was peripheral blood. Receptors originate from a man in his 60s with acute or convalescent COVID-19.

The chain uses TRBV19 and TRBJ2-5; 12 bases agree with TRBD2. The CDR3 length is 15 residues. Germline V gene lookup returns CDR1 LNHDA and CDR2 SQIVND (reference sequence). The V gene end was trimmed by 5 bases and the J gene end by 5 bases; junction bases not matched to a gene: 6. CDR3 amino acids: CASSLAGGPRETQYF. CDR3 sequence (DNA): TGTGCCAGTAGTCTAGCGGGAGGGCCCCGGGAGACCCAGTACTTC.

This rearrangement joins TRBV7-8 to TRBJ2-7; no definite D call. CDR1 SGHVS and CDR2 FQNEAQ come from the germline V gene. V dropped 2 bases and J dropped 3 bases, with 14 bases sitting between them. The CDR3 has 15 amino acids. CDR3 DNA sequence: TGTGCCAGCAGCTTATCGGTACAGCCTTACTACGAGCAGTACTTC. It translates to CASSLSVQPYYEQYF.

This chain connects TRBV27 to TRBJ1-2, with 7 bases aligning to TRBD1. This CDR3 spans 16 amino acids. With V trimmed by 11 bases and J by 4 bases, 19 bases remained unmatched. Germline CDR1 MNHEY, CDR2 SMNVEV (reference sequence). The CDR3 nucleotides are TGTGCCCGCCCCTTTCTGACAGGGAAGAAAGGCTATGGCTACACCTTC. Translated: CARPFLTGKKGYGYTF.

The table lists this clone with a few counts. The rearrangement uses TRBV9 and TRBJ1-3; tentative D call: TRBD1 (5 bases). V lost 0 bases, J lost 4 bases, and 14 bases lay in between. Germline CDR1 is SGDLS and CDR2 is YYNGEE. The CDR3 is 16 residues long. CDR3 sequence: CASSVAGALRGNTIYF. The CDR3 DNA reads TGTGCCAGCAGCGTAGCTGGGGCCCTAAGGGGAAACACCATATATTTT. Full variable domain (rest looked up from reference TRBV9 and TRBJ1-3): DSGVTQTPKHLITATGQRVTLRCSPRSGDLSVYWYQQSLDQGLQFLIQYYNGEERAKGNILERFSAQQFPDLHSELNLSSLELGDSALYFCASSVAGALRGNTIYFGEGSWLTVV.

The chain recombines TRBV13 with TRBJ2-7, with TRBD1 matching 9 bases. The CDR3 runs 16 residues. J lost 0 bases, V lost 3 bases, and 6 bases had no gene match. Germline V gene data show CDR1 as PRHDT and CDR2 as FYEKMQ (reference sequence). The CDR3 region is CASSFKTGGFSYEQYF. The DNA of the CDR3 is TGTGCCAGCAGCTTCAAAACAGGGGGCTTCTCCTACGAGCAGTACTTC. Full variable domain (remainder filled in from reference TRBV13 and TRBJ2-7): AAGVIQSPRHLIKEKRETATLKCYPIPRHDTVYWYQQGPGQDPQFLISFYEKMQSDKGSIPDRFSAQQFSDYHSELNMSSLELGDSALYFCASSFKTGGFSYEQYFGPGTRLTVT.

A single count supports this clone. The gene calls are TRBV30 and TRBJ2-7, with D tentatively TRBD2 (8 bases). This CDR3 is built from 17 residues. Looked up from germline, CDR1 is GTSNPN and CDR2 is SVGIG (reference sequence). The ends were cut back, 4 bases at V and 2 bases at J, with 24 bases in the middle. CDR3 loop: CAWIPGGGGTVTYEQYF. For the CDR3, the DNA is TGTGCCTGGATCCCGGGAGGGGGCGGGACGGTAACCTACGAGCAGTACTTC.

The gene calls are TRBV4-3 and TRBJ1-6, with a weak D call TRBD1 (6 bases). Trimming left V 1 base short and J 8 bases short, with 12 bases between. Germline lookup yields CDR1 LGHNA and CDR2 YSLEER. The CDR3 extends over 15 amino acids. CDR3 sequence (DNA): TGCGCCAGCAGCCAAGGGGGGCAGGGTCATTCACCCCTCCACTTT. Protein product: CASSQGGQGHSPLHF.